What follows is one TCR beta chain and its context. Antigen: not known. Semi-nested PCR with Nested Universal Primer A followed constant-region reverse priming of full-length variable regions. MiXCR, applied by TCRdb to the 5' RACE reads, yields one record per CDR3 protein. This table holds some 54,000 distinct CDR3 sequences, 15% to 20% found once. Study findings and constraints: Tumor memory CD4+ T cell TCR gene usage clustered with blood and lymph node memory CD4+ cells and lymph node naive CD4+ cells.

The germline gives CDR1 SGHDT, CDR2 YYEEEE. The length of the CDR3 is 15 residues. Trimming took off 5 bases at V and 0 bases at J, with 9 bases between the two ends. The J gene is TRBJ2-6, the V gene TRBV5-6; D is unresolved. The sample was naive CD4+ T cells sorted from blood. Specified subset: naive CD4+ T cells, CD4+CD45RA+CD25-. The clonotype comes from a female donor with breast cancer. CDR3 loop: CASRDSRSGANVLTF. CDR3 nucleotides: TGTGCCAGCAGAGACTCCCGCTCTGGGGCCAACGTCCTGACTTTC.